A single sample is the source of the 13 T cell receptor beta chains below, sequenced in a study of shared clonotypes between healthy human individuals. Profiling relied on immunoSEQ multiplex PCR, and the TCRdb table lists in-frame clones only, not all of them. In the table there are about 1 million clones, 75% of which are singletons. What was sequenced was memory CD4+ T cells sorted from blood. Subset noted: CD45RA-negative fraction. The receptors originated from a man between 18 and 35 years old in good health.

V and J are TRBV7-2 and TRBJ2-3; D unresolved. The CDR3 has 12 residues. V lost 6 bases to trimming and J lost 8 bases, with 12 bases between them. Germline assignment: CDR1 SGHTA and CDR2 FQGNSA. The CDR3 region is CASRIQGLTQYF. The CDR3 DNA is TGTGCCAGCAGAATTCAAGGCCTTACGCAGTATTTT.

This clone was picked up one time. V gene TRBV5-1 combines with J gene TRBJ2-2, with a possible D match to TRBD2 (6 bases). CDR1 and CDR2 from the germline V gene are SGHRS and YFSETQ. Trimming pared 0 bases from V and 1 base from J, leaving 10 bases between. This CDR3 contains 16 residues. The CDR3 bases are TGCGCCAGCAGCTTGGGTGGTAGCGGGAACACCGGGGAGCTGTTTTTT. This sequence encodes CASSLGGSGNTGELFF.

This clone was seen repeatedly, ten times or more. The rearrangement joins TRBV29-1 to TRBJ1-1; the match to TRBD1 covers 7 bases. Germline V gene sequence: CDR1 SQVTM, CDR2 ANQGSEA. The J segment lost 6 bases and the V segment lost 6 bases, leaving 7 bases of the junction unmatched. This CDR3 contains 12 residues. CDR3 protein: CSVEQGKAEAFF. The DNA of the CDR3 is TGCAGCGTGGAACAGGGGAAGGCTGAAGCTTTCTTT.

This clone has only a few counts. CDR3 nucleotide sequence: TGTGCCTGGATCCCAGGGGGCACAGATACGCAGTATTTT. This gives the protein CAWIPGGTDTQYF. This rearrangement joins TRBV30 to TRBJ2-3; D perhaps matches TRBD1 (6 bases). The CDR3 is 13 amino acids. Between the trimmed V and J ends, which lost 4 bases and 1 base, there was a span of 9 bases. Germline V gene lookup returns CDR1 GTSNPN and CDR2 SVGIG (reference sequence).

This clone was picked up a small number of times. The chain uses TRBV19 and TRBJ2-2, with 8 bases matching TRBD2. This CDR3 has 15 amino acids. CDR1 is LNHDA and CDR2 is SQIVND in the germline V gene (reference sequence). V shed 3 bases, J shed 5 bases, and the junction held 5 bases outside the gene matches. CDR3 sequence (DNA): TGTGCCAGTAGTATGGGACTAGGGCAGACCGGGGAGCTGTTTTTT. It specifies CASSMGLGQTGELFF.

The genes are TRBV5-5 and TRBJ1-1; no definite D call. V gave up 2 bases and J gave up 1 base, with 12 bases separating them. The CDR3 length is 15 residues. The V gene's germline CDR1 is SGHKS and CDR2 YYEKEE (reference sequence). The CDR3 loop is CASSFSPSENTEAFF. DNA for the CDR3: TGTGCCAGCAGCTTCTCGCCCTCAGAGAACACTGAAGCTTTCTTT.

This chain uses TRBV10-3 with TRBJ2-5, with D perhaps matching TRBD1 or TRBD2 (5 bases each). CDR3 length: 12 residues. Trimming removed 2 bases from V and 5 bases from J, with 6 bases in between. CDR1 and CDR2 (germline): ENHRY, SYGVKD. The CDR3 sequence is CAISEEGETQYF. The CDR3 region has the DNA TGTGCCATCAGTGAGGAGGGGGAGACCCAGTACTTC.

This chain connects TRBV15 to TRBJ2-3, with no clear D. CDR3 size: 15 residues. Between the trimmed V and J ends, which lost 0 bases and 6 bases, there was a span of 13 bases. Per the germline V gene, CDR1 is LNHNV and CDR2 is YYDKDF (reference sequence). The CDR3 sequence is CATSRDWATQDTQYF. The CDR3 bases are TGTGCCACCAGCAGAGATTGGGCTACTCAGGATACGCAGTATTTT.

This rearrangement joins TRBV6-5 to TRBJ2-4; no clear D gene. This CDR3 has 12 amino acids. Germline V CDR1 and CDR2: MNHEY, SVGAGI. The V end lost 5 bases, the J end lost 10 bases, and 12 bases lay between the germline ends. CDR3 sequence: CASSNPTLIQYF. In DNA form, the CDR3 reads TGTGCCAGCAGTAACCCGACTTTAATTCAGTACTTC.

The chain combines TRBV6-1 with TRBJ2-7; D not resolved. This CDR3 comprises 12 residues. Germline V CDR1 and CDR2: MNHNS, SASEGT. V lost 3 bases to trimming and J lost 7 bases, with 10 bases between them. CDR3 protein: CASSDLTGEQYF. DNA of the CDR3: TGTGCCAGCAGTGACCTAACGGGTGAGCAGTACTTC.

V gene TRBV5-1 combines with J gene TRBJ2-1; 11 bases match TRBD2. The CDR3 loop spans 17 amino acids. The junction had 6 bases not matched to a gene; V was cut back by 4 bases and J by 0 bases. Germline CDR1 and CDR2: SGHRS and YFSETQ. The CDR3 loop reads CASSPGLAARSYNEQFF. In nucleotides, the CDR3 is TGCGCCAGCAGCCCGGGACTAGCGGCCCGCTCCTACAATGAGCAGTTCTTC.

Only a few counts were recorded for this clone. The CDR3 DNA reads as TGTGCCAGCAGCTTAGGAACCTCGAGCTCCTACGAGCAGTACTTC. It translates to CASSLGTSSSYEQYF. This chain joins TRBV11-2 and TRBJ2-7; no reliable D call. V lost 1 base to trimming and J lost 0 bases, with 10 bases between them. The CDR3 length is 15 residues. Germline-derived CDR1 and CDR2 are SGHAT and FQNNGV.

In this sample, this clone turned up many times. Distinct nucleotide sequences in the sample also encode this CDR3. The CDR3 sequence: CAWSVVYEQYF. The CDR3 DNA follows: TGTGCCTGGAGTGTCGTCTACGAGCAGTACTTC. The chain recombines TRBV30 with TRBJ2-7, with no clear D. The CDR3 is made up of 11 amino acids. The ends were cut back, 0 bases at V and 3 bases at J, with 3 bases in the middle. Germline V CDR1 and CDR2: GTSNPN, SVGIG (reference sequence).